This entry is about one TCR beta chain. The study ran its PCR with 60 Vbeta and 13 Jbeta primers. Here immunoSEQ multiplex PCR was the method, and the copy in TCRdb shows in-frame clones only, minus some. Of some 90,000 clones in the sample, around 81% are singletons; the top ten hold about 0.5%. The data originate from a study of cytomegalovirus exposure and HLA in healthy donors. In germline, CDR1 is MGHRA, CDR2 YSYEKL. This CDR3 is built from 20 residues. Trimming removed 1 base from V and 0 bases from J; junction bases left unmatched: 12. The chain joins TRBV4-1 to TRBJ2-2; 9 bases are shared with TRBD1. What was sequenced was PBMCs. This clonotype originated in a man between 25 and 39 years old in good health and CMV-seronegative. The CDR3 sequence is CASSQVLGTGRISNTGELFF. The CDR3 DNA is TGCGCCAGCAGCCAAGTATTAGGGACAGGGAGAATCTCGAACACCGGGGAGCTGTTTTTT.